A selection of T cell receptor beta chains follows, all from one sample in a study of cytomegalovirus exposure and HLA in healthy donors. The assay was immunoSEQ multiplex PCR, and TCRdb's table has in-frame clones only and misses some. The sample includes some 50,000 clones, less than 75% of them seen just once. The specimen sequenced was PBMCs. These receptors all stem from a woman between 50 and 59 years old in good health and CMV-seropositive. Both conserved end residues are part of each CDR3. A D gene is named only where the DNA matches it firmly. Not all rows give a size; the values are once, few, many and, for expanded clones, a class.

v_call	clone_size	j_call	d_call	cdr3_aa	cdr3_nt
TRBV2	NA	TRBJ1-1	TRBD1	CASARQGTTTEAFF	TGTGCCAGCGCACGACAGGGGACGACCACTGAAGCTTTCTTT
TRBV18	NA	TRBJ1-5	TRBD1	CASSPRQGELNQPQHF	TGTGCCAGCTCTCCCCGACAGGGAGAGTTAAATCAGCCCCAGCATTTT
TRBV2	NA	TRBJ1-1	NA	CASPIGTEAFF	TGTGCCAGCCCGATCGGGACTGAAGCTTTCTTT
TRBV15	NA	TRBJ1-2	NA	CATRETGHANYGYTF	TGTGCCACCAGAGAGACAGGCCACGCCAACTATGGCTACACCTTC
TRBV7-9	NA	TRBJ1-6	NA	CASSLGSERSPLHF	TGTGCCAGCAGCTTAGGATCGGAGCGTTCACCCCTCCACTTT
TRBV29-1	NA	TRBJ2-1	TRBD2	CAGAGGASDEQFF	TGCGCCGGGGCGGGGGGGGCCTCGGATGAGCAGTTCTTC
TRBV19	NA	TRBJ2-1	TRBD1	CASRQGFYNEQFF	TGTGCCAGCCGACAGGGTTTTTACAATGAGCAGTTCTTC
TRBV6-4	NA	TRBJ2-3	TRBD2	CASSDGAGGPDTQYF	TGTGCCAGCAGTGACGGCGCGGGGGGGCCAGATACGCAGTATTTT
TRBV19	NA	TRBJ2-3	TRBD1	CASSTLGQGDTDTQYF	TGTGCCAGTAGTACCCTGGGTCAGGGGGACACAGATACGCAGTATTTT
TRBV7-9	NA	TRBJ1-5	NA	CASSLAAGGDISNQPQHF	TGTGCCAGCAGCTTAGCGGCGGGAGGGGACATTAGCAATCAGCCCCAGCATTTT
TRBV7-9	NA	TRBJ1-1	TRBD1	CATRFGTGDTEAFF	TGTGCCACCCGATTTGGGACAGGGGACACTGAAGCTTTCTTT
TRBV7-6	NA	TRBJ2-1	NA	CASSAGGTYNEQFF	TGTGCCAGCAGCGCGGGCGGGACCTACAATGAGCAGTTCTTC
TRBV21-1	NA	TRBJ1-1	NA	CASKGTGTRRAFF	TGTGCCAGCAAAGGGACAGGGACCCGGAGGGCTTTCTTT
TRBV6-5	NA	TRBJ2-3	TRBD2	CASSLGGAGLGTQYF	TGTGCCAGCAGCCTCGGGGGGGCGGGGTTAGGTACGCAGTATTTT
TRBV7-9	few	TRBJ2-7	NA	CASSLGTPYEQYF	TGTGCCAGCAGCTTAGGGACACCCTACGAGCAGTACTTC
TRBV27	NA	TRBJ2-7	TRBD1	CASSTIGTGGYEQYF	TGTGCCAGCAGCACCATAGGGACAGGGGGCTACGAGCAGTACTTC
TRBV7-9	NA	TRBJ1-1	NA	CASSQQGRAEAFF	TGTGCCAGCAGCCAACAGGGCCGTGCTGAAGCTTTCTTT
TRBV25-1	NA	TRBJ1-3	TRBD1	CASSAQGAENTIYF	TGTGCCAGCAGTGCCCAGGGGGCCGAAAACACCATATATTTT
TRBV2	NA	TRBJ2-1	NA	CASSPFRGNYNEQFF	TGTGCCAGCAGTCCCTTTCGGGGAAACTACAATGAGCAGTTCTTC
TRBV29-1	once	TRBJ1-2	TRBD1	CSVQVPKEGARANYGYTF	TGCAGCGTCCAGGTCCCGAAGGAGGGGGCGCGAGCTAACTATGGCTACACCTTC
TRBV9	few	TRBJ2-7	TRBD1	CASSDGTGVDEQYF	TGTGCCAGCAGCGACGGGACAGGGGTGGACGAGCAGTACTTC
TRBV7-2	few	TRBJ2-7	TRBD1	CASSLGDRGLEEQYF	TGTGCCAGCAGCTTAGGAGACAGGGGGCTCGAGGAGCAGTACTTC
TRBV7-8	NA	TRBJ1-1	TRBD1	CASSSQGAEAFF	TGTGCCAGCAGCTCCCAGGGGGCTGAAGCTTTCTTT
TRBV5-1	NA	TRBJ2-1	TRBD2	CASSLVGLAVSSYNEQFF	TGCGCCAGCAGCTTGGTTGGACTAGCGGTAAGCTCCTACAATGAGCAGTTCTTC
TRBV19	NA	TRBJ2-1	NA	CASSGGGGRLEQFF	TGTGCCAGTAGTGGGGGGGGCGGGAGACTTGAGCAGTTCTTC
TRBV25-1	once	TRBJ1-4	NA	CASSSTGGTNEKLFF	TGTGCCAGCAGTTCCACGGGGGGGACTAATGAAAAACTGTTTTTT
TRBV10-3	few	TRBJ1-1	TRBD1	CAISATGAGNTEAFF	TGTGCCATCAGTGCTACAGGGGCTGGGAACACTGAAGCTTTCTTT
TRBV6-5	NA	TRBJ2-3	NA	CASRPWTASTDTQYF	TGTGCCAGCAGGCCCTGGACAGCGAGCACAGATACGCAGTATTTT
TRBV7-2	once	TRBJ1-2	NA	CASSLPVGGAYGYTF	TGTGCCAGCAGCTTACCCGTGGGGGGGGCCTATGGCTACACCTTC
TRBV19	NA	TRBJ1-1	NA	CASSDHGRGGEAFF	TGTGCCAGTAGTGACCACGGGAGAGGAGGTGAAGCTTTCTTT
TRBV2	NA	TRBJ2-1	NA	CASSESVGLYNEQFF	TGTGCCAGCAGTGAATCGGTGGGGCTCTACAATGAGCAGTTCTTC
TRBV21-1	NA	TRBJ1-2	NA	CASSKDRSPLGGYTF	TGTGCCAGCAGCAAAGACAGGAGCCCCTTAGGGGGCTACACCTTC
TRBV14	NA	TRBJ1-1	NA	CASSQDSNTEAFF	TGTGCCAGCAGCCAAGACTCGAACACTGAAGCTTTCTTT
TRBV7-3	NA	TRBJ2-3	NA	CASSSGREGVTQYF	TGTGCCAGCAGCTCAGGGCGAGAAGGGGTTACGCAGTATTTT
TRBV5-1	NA	TRBJ1-4	NA	CASSWGAGGEKLFF	TGCGCCAGCAGCTGGGGGGCGGGAGGTGAAAAACTGTTTTTT
TRBV4-1	medium-sized	TRBJ2-7	TRBD2	CASSQDGSGGFEQYF	TGCGCCAGCAGCCAAGATGGCAGCGGGGGTTTCGAGCAGTACTTC
TRBV5-4	few	TRBJ2-3	TRBD2	CASSFSGSTDTQYF	TGTGCCAGCAGCTTTAGCGGGAGCACAGATACGCAGTATTTT
TRBV4-1	NA	TRBJ2-3	NA	CASSQAADRGTDTQYF	TGCGCCAGCAGCCAAGCGGCAGATCGGGGGACAGATACGCAGTATTTT
TRBV2	NA	TRBJ1-2	NA	CARGGGYGYTF	TGTGCCAGGGGGGGAGGGTATGGCTACACCTTC
TRBV19	NA	TRBJ2-5	TRBD2	CASSKKGLAGGHETQYF	TGTGCCAGTAGTAAAAAGGGACTAGCGGGAGGGCATGAGACCCAGTACTTC
TRBV7-8	NA	TRBJ1-4	NA	CASSLVATVREKLFF	TGTGCCAGCAGCTTAGTGGCTACAGTTCGGGAAAAACTGTTTTTT
TRBV9	NA	TRBJ2-3	TRBD2	CASSVGSGLVGDTQYF	TGTGCCAGCAGCGTAGGTTCTGGACTAGTAGGGGATACGCAGTATTTT
TRBV6-5	NA	TRBJ1-2	TRBD1	CASSWQGAGGYTF	TGTGCCAGCAGTTGGCAGGGGGCGGGTGGCTACACCTTC
TRBV6-1	NA	TRBJ2-7	TRBD1	CASSPGTVYEQYF	TGTGCCAGCAGTCCCGGGACAGTCTACGAGCAGTACTTC
TRBV7-2	NA	TRBJ2-7	TRBD2	CASSFRLAGFSSYEQYF	TGTGCCAGCAGCTTTCGACTAGCGGGGTTCAGCTCCTACGAGCAGTACTTC
TRBV6-5	NA	TRBJ2-1	TRBD2	CASSFTWTSGYNEQFF	TGTGCCAGCAGTTTCACATGGACTAGCGGGTACAATGAGCAGTTCTTC
TRBV6-1	NA	TRBJ2-3	NA	CASNKESGSPDTQYF	TGTGCCAGCAATAAGGAATCGGGAAGCCCAGATACGCAGTATTTT